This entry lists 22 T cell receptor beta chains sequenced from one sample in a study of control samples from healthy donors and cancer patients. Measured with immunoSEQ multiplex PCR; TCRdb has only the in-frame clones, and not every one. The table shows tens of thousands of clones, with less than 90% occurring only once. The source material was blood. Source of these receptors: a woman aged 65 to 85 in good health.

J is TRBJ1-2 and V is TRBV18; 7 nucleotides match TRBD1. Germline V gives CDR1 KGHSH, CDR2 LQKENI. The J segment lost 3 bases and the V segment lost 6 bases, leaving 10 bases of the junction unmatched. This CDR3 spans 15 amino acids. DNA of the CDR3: TGTGCCAGCTCCCCGAGGGGGCGAGACGACTATGGCTACACCTTC. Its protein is CASSPRGRDDYGYTF.

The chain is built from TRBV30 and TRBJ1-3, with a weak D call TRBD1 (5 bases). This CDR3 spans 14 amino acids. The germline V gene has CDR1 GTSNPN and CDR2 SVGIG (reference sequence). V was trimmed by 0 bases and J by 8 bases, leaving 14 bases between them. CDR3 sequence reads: CAWSVSGREDTIYF. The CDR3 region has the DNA TGTGCCTGGAGTGTATCAGGGAGGGAGGACACCATATATTTT.

The CDR3 loop reads CASSALQETQYF. The CDR3 nucleotides are TGTGCCAGCAGCGCACTACAAGAGACCCAGTACTTC. This chain links TRBV5-4 with TRBJ2-5; D remains ambiguous. Trimming cost V 4 bases and J 2 bases, with 6 bases left between them. This CDR3 contains 12 residues. Per the germline V gene, CDR1 is SGHNT and CDR2 is YYREEE (reference sequence).

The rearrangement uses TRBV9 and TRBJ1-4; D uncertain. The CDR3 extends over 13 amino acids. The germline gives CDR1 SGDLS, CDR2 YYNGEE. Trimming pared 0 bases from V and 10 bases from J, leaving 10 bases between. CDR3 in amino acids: CASSVGSDGKLFF. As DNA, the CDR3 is TGTGCCAGCAGCGTAGGATCGGACGGAAAACTGTTTTTT.

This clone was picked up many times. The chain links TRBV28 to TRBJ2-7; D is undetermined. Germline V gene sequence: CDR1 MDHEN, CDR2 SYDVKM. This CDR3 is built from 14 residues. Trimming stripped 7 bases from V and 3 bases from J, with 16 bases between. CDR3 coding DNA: TGTGCCAGCACCTTAGGCAGTCTGGGCTACGAGCAGTACTTC. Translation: CASTLGSLGYEQYF.

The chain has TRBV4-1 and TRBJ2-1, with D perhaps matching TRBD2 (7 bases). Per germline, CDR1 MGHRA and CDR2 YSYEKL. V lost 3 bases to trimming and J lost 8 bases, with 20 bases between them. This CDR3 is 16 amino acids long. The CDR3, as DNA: TGCGCCAGCAGCCAGGGGCGGGGGCCGGGGGTCGATGAGCAGTTCTTC. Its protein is CASSQGRGPGVDEQFF.

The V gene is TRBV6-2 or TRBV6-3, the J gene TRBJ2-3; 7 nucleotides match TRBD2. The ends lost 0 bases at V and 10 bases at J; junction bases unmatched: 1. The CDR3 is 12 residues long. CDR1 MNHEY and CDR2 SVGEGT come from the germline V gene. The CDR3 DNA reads TGTGCCAGCAGTTACTCCCGGGGGGCGCAGTATTTT. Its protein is CASSYSRGAQYF.

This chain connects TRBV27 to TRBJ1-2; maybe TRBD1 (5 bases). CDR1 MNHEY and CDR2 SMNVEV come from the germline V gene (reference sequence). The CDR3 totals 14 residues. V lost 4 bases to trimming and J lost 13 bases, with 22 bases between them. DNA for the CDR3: TGTGCCAGCAGTTCGCCCCCCCTGGGGGGAGTAGTCACCTTC. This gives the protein CASSSPPLGGVVTF.

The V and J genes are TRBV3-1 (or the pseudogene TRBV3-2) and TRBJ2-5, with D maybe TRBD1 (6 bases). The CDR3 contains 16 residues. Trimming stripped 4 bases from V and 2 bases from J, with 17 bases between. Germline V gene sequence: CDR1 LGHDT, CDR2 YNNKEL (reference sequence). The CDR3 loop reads CASSRTGRVRQETQYF. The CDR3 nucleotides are TGTGCCAGCAGCCGTACAGGGCGGGTGCGTCAAGAGACCCAGTACTTC.

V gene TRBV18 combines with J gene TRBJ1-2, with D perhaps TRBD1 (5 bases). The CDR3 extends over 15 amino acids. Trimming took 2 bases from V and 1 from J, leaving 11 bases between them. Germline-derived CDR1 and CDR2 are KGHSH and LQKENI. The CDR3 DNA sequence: TGTGCCAGCTCACCAGGGGGGAGGAGTAACTATGGCTACACCTTC. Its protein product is CASSPGGRSNYGYTF. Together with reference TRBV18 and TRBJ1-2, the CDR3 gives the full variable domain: NAGVMQNPRHLVRRRGQEARLRCSPMKGHSHVYWYRQLPEEGLKFMVYLQKENIIDESGMPKERFSAEFPKEGPSILRIQQVVRGDSAAYFCASSPGGRSNYGYTFGSGTRLTVV.

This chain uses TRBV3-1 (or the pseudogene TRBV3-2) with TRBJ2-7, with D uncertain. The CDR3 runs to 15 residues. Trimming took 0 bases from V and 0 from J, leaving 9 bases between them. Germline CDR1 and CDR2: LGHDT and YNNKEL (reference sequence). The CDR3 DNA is TGTGCCAGCAGCCAAGATGGTACCTTCTCCTACGAGCAGTACTTC. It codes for CASSQDGTFSYEQYF.

The DNA for the CDR3 is TGTGCCAGCAGTGAATGGTCGACTAGCGGGCGAGAGACCCAGTACTTC. The encoded protein is CASSEWSTSGRETQYF. The chain carries TRBV6-1 and TRBJ2-5, with 10 bases fitting TRBD2. CDR3 length: 16 residues. Trimming at V came to 2 bases and at J to 4 bases, leaving 7 bases not matched to a gene. The germline V gene has CDR1 MNHNS and CDR2 SASEGT.

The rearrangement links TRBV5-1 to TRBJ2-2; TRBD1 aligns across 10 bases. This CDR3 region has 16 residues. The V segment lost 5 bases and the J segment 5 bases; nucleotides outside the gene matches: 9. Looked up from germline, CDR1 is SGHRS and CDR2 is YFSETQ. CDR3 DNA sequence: TGCGCCAGCAGTTCAGGGGGACAGGGGATTACCGGGGAGCTGTTTTTT. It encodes CASSSGGQGITGELFF.

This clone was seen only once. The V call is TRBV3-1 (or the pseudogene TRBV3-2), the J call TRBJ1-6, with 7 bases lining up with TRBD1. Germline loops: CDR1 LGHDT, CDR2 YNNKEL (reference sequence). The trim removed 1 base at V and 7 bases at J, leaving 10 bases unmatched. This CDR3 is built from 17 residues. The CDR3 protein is CASSQGSIQGRNSPLHF. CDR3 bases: TGTGCCAGCAGCCAAGGGTCTATACAGGGGCGGAATTCACCCCTCCACTTT.

CDR3 amino acids: CASSQGPGGTDTQYF. DNA for the CDR3: TGTGCCAGCAGCCAAGGTCCGGGGGGGACAGATACGCAGTATTTT. V and J are TRBV3-1 (or the pseudogene TRBV3-2) and TRBJ2-3; TRBD2 matches at 8 bases. V dropped 1 base and J dropped 3; count of bases not matched to a gene: 3. CDR1 and CDR2 from the germline V gene are LGHDT and YNNKEL (reference sequence). The CDR3 length is 15 residues.

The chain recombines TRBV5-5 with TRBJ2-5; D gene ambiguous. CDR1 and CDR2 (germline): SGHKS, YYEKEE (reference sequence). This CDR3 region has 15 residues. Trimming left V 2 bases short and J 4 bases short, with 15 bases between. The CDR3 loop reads CASSLDLVPGETQYF. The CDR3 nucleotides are TGTGCCAGCAGCTTAGATCTAGTACCCGGAGAGACCCAGTACTTC.

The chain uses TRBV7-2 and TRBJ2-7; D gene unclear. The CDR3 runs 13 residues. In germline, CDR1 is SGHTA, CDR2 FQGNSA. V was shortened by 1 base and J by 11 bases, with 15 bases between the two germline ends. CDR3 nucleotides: TGTGCCAGCAGCTTAGAGCCCCAAGGGCAGAAGTACTTC. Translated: CASSLEPQGQKYF.

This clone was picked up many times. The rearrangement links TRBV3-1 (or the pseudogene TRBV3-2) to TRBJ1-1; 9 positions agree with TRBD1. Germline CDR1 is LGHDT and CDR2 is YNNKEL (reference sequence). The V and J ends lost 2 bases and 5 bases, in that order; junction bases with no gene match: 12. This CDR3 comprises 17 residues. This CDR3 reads CASSQLRPGQGPTEAFF. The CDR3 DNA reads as TGTGCCAGCAGCCAACTAAGACCGGGACAGGGACCAACTGAAGCTTTCTTT.

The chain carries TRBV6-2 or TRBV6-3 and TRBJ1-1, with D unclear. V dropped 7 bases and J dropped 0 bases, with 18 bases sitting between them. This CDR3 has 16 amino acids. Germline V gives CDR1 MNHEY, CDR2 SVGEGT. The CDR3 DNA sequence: TGTGCCAGCAACCCGGCCGGGAATTTCCTGAACACTGAAGCTTTCTTT. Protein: CASNPAGNFLNTEAFF.

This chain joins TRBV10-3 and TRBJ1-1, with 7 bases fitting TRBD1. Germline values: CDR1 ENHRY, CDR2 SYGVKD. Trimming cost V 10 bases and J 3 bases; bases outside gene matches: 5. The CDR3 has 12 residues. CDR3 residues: CATLTGYTEAFF. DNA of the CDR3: TGTGCCACCTTGACAGGGTACACTGAAGCTTTCTTT.

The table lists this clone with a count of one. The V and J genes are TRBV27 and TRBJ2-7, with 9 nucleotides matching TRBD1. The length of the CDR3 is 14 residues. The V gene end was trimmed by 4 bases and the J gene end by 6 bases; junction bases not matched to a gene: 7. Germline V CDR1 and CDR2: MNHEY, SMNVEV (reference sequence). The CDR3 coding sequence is TGTGCCAGCAGTTGGGGACAGGGTCTCGTCGAGCAGTACTTC. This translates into CASSWGQGLVEQYF.

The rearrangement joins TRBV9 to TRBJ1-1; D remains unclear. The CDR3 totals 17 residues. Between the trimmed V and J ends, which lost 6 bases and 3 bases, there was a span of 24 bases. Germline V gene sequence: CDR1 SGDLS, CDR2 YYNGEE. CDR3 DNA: TGTGCCAGCACCCTTGGGATCGGGGATTCAGCAGACACTGAAGCTTTCTTT. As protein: CASTLGIGDSADTEAFF.